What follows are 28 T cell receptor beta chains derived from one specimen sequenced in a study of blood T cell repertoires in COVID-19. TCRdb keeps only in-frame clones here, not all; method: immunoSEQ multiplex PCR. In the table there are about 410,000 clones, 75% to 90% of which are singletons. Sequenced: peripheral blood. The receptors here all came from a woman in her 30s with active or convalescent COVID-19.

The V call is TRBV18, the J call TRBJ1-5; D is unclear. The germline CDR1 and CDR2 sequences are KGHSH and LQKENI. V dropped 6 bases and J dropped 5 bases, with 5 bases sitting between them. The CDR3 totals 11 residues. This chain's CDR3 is CASSPDQPQHF. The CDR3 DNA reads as TGTGCCAGCTCTCCGGATCAGCCCCAGCATTTT.

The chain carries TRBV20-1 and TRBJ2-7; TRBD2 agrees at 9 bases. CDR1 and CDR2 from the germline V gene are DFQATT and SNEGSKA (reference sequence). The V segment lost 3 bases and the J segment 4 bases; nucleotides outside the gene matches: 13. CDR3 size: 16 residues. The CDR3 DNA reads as TGCAGTGCTAGTTATTCGGTTAGCGGGAGTTTTTACGAGCAGTACTTC. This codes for CSASYSVSGSFYEQYF.

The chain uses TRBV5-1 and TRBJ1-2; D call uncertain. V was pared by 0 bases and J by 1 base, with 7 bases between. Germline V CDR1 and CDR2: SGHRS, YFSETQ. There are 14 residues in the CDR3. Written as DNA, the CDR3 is TGCGCCAGCAGCTTGGGGACTAATAACTATGGCTACACCTTC. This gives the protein CASSLGTNNYGYTF. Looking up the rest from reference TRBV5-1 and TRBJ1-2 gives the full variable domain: KAGVTQTPRYLIKTRGQQVTLSCSPISGHRSVSWYQQTPGQGLQFLFEYFSETQRNKGNFPGRFSGRQFSNSRSEMNVSTLELGDSALYLCASSLGTNNYGYTFGSGTRLTVV.

In nucleotides, the CDR3 is TGTGCCATCAGTGAGGGGGCAGGGAACACTGAAGCTTTCTTT. It specifies CAISEGAGNTEAFF. The rearrangement links TRBV10-3 to TRBJ1-1; D is possibly TRBD1 (5 bases). Germline values: CDR1 ENHRY, CDR2 SYGVKD. Trimming took 2 bases from V and 1 from J, leaving 8 bases between them. This CDR3 contains 14 residues.

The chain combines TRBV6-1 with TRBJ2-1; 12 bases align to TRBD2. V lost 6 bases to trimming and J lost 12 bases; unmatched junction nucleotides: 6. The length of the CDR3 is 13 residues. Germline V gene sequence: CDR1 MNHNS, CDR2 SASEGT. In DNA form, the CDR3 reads TGTGCCAGCAGAGAAACTAGCGGGAGGACGCAGTTCTTC. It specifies CASRETSGRTQFF.

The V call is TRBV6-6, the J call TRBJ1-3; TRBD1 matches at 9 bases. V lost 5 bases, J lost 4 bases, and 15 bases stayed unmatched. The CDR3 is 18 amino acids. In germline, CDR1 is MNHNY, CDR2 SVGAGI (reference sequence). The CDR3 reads CASSPGQGNRREGNTIYF. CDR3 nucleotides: TGTGCCAGCAGTCCCGGACAGGGGAACCGCCGTGAGGGAAACACCATATATTTT.

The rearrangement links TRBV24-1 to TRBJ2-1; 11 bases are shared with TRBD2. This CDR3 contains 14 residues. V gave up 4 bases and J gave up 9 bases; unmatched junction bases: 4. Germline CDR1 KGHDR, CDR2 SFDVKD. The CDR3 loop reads CATSDPGTSGEQFF. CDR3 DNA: TGTGCCACCAGTGACCCAGGGACTAGCGGTGAGCAGTTCTTC.

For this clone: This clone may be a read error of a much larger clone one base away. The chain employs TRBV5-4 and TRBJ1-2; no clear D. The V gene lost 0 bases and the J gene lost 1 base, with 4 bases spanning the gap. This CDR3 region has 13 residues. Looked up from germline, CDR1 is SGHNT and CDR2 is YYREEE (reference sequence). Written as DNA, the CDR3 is TGTGCCAGCAGCTTGGACATTAACTATGGCTACACCTTC. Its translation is CASSLDINYGYTF.

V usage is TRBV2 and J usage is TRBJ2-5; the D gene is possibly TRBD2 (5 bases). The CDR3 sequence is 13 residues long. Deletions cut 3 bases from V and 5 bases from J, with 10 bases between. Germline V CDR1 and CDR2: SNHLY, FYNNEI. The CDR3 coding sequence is TGTGCCAGCAGTGACTCGGGGATGGAGACCCAGTACTTC. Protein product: CASSDSGMETQYF.

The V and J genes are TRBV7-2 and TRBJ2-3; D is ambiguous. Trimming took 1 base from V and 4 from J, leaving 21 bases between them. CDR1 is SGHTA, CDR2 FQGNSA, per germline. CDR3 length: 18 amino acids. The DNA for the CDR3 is TGTGCCAGCAGCTTAGGGTTCGGTTCGGCCTCCAGCGCAGATACGCAGTATTTT. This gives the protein CASSLGFGSASSADTQYF.

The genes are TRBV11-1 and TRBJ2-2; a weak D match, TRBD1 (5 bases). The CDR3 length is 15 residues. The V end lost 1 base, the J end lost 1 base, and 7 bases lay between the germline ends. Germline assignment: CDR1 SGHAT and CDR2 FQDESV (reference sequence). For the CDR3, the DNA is TGTGCCAGCAGCTTAGGCCAGGGGAACACCGGGGAGCTGTTTTTT. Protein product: CASSLGQGNTGELFF.

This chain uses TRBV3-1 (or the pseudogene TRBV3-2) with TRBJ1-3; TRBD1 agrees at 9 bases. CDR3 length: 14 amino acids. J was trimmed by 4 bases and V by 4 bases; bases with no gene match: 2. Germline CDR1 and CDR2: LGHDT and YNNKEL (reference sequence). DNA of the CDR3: TGTGCCAGCAGCCCGACAGGGGGGGGAAACACCATATATTTT. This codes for CASSPTGGGNTIYF.

CDR3 sequence reads: CASSPGLLPEAFF. In nucleotides, the CDR3 is TGTGCCAGCAGCCCGGGACTCCTTCCTGAAGCTTTCTTT. This rearrangement joins TRBV3-1 (or the pseudogene TRBV3-2) to TRBJ1-1; D may be TRBD1 (5 bases). Germline values: CDR1 LGHDT, CDR2 YNNKEL (reference sequence). The CDR3 contains 13 residues. The V gene lost 4 bases and the J gene lost 6 bases, with 12 bases spanning the gap.

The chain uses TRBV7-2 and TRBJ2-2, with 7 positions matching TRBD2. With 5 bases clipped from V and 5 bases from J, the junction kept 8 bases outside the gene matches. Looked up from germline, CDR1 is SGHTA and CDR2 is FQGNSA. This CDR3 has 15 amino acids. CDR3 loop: CASSQGLVLTGELFF. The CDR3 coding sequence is TGTGCCAGCAGCCAAGGACTAGTTTTGACCGGGGAGCTGTTTTTT. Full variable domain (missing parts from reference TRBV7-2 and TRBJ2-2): GAGVSQSPSNKVTEKGKDVELRCDPISGHTALYWYRQSLGQGLEFLIYFQGNSAPDKSGLPSDRFSAERTGGSVSTLTIQRTQQEDSAVYLCASSQGLVLTGELFFGEGSRLTVL.

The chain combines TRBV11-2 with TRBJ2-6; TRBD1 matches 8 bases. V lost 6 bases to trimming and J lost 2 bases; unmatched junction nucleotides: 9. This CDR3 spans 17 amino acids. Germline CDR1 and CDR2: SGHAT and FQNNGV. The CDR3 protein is CASRFQGAAAGANVLTF. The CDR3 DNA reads TGTGCCAGCAGATTCCAGGGGGCTGCCGCTGGGGCCAACGTCCTGACTTTC. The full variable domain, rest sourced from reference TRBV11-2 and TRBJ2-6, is EAGVAQSPRYKIIEKRQSVAFWCNPISGHATLYWYQQILGQGPKLLIQFQNNGVVDDSQLPKDRFSAERLKGVDSTLKIQPAKLEDSAVYLCASRFQGAAAGANVLTFGAGSRLTVL.

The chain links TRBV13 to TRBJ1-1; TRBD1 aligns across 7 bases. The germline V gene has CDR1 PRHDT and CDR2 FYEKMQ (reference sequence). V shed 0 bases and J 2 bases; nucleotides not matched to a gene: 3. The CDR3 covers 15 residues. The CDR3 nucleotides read TGTGCCAGCAGCTTAGGGGACAGGAAAAACACTGAAGCTTTCTTT. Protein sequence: CASSLGDRKNTEAFF. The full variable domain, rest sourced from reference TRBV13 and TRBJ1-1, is AAGVIQSPRHLIKEKRETATLKCYPIPRHDTVYWYQQGPGQDPQFLISFYEKMQSDKGSIPDRFSAQQFSDYHSELNMSSLELGDSALYFCASSLGDRKNTEAFFGQGTRLTVV.

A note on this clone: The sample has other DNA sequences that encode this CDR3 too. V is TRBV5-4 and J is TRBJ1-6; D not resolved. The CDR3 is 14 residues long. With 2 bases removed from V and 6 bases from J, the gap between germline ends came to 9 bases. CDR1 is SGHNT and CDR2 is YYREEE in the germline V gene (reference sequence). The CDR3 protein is CASSFPGSNSPLHF. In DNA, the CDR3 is TGTGCCAGCAGCTTCCCGGGGAGTAATTCACCCCTCCACTTT.

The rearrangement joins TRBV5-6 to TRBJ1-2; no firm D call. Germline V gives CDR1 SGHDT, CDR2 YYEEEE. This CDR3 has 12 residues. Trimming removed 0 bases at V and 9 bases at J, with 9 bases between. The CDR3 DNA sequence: TGTGCCAGCAGCTTGGCAGGTGGGCGCTACACCTTC. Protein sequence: CASSLAGGRYTF.

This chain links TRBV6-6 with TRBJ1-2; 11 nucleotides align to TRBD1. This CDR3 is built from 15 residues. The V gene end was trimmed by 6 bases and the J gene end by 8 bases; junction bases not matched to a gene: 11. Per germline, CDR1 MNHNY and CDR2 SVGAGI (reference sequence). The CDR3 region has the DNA TGTGCCAGCAGACGGACAGGGGGCGACCTTCTAGGCTACACCTTC. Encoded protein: CASRRTGGDLLGYTF.

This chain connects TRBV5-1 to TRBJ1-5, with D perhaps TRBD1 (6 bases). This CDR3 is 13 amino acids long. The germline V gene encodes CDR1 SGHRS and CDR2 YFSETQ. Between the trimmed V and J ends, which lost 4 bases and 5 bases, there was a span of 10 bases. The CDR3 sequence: CASSARGDQPQHF. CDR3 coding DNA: TGCGCCAGCAGCGCCAGGGGAGATCAGCCCCAGCATTTT.

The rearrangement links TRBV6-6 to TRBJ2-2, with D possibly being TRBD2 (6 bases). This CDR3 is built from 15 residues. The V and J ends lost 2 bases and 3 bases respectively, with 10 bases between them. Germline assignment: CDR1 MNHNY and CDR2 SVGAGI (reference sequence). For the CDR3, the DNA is TGTGCCAGCAGTTACCATTCGGGGGACACCGGGGAGCTGTTTTTT. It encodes CASSYHSGDTGELFF.

The CDR3 DNA reads as TGTGCCAGCAGTTACGGTTCGAGGGGACAGAACTACGAGCAGTACTTC. This codes for CASSYGSRGQNYEQYF. The chain links TRBV6-5 to TRBJ2-7, with TRBD1 matching over 7 bases. Trimming removed 2 bases from V and 3 bases from J; junction bases left unmatched: 10. CDR1 is MNHEY and CDR2 is SVGAGI in the germline V gene. The CDR3 runs 16 residues.

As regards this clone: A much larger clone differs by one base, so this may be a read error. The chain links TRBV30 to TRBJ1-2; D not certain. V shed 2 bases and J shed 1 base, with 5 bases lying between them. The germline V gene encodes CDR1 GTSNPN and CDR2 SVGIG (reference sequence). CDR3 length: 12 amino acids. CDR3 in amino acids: CAWSSVNYGYTF. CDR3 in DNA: TGTGCCTGGAGTTCAGTTAACTATGGCTACACCTTC.

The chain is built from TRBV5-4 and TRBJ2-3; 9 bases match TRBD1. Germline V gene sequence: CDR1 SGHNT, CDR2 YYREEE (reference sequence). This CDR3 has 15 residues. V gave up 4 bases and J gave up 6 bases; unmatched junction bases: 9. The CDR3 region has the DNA TGTGCCAGCAGCCGGGACAGGGTGAATGGGGATACGCAGTATTTT. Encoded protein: CASSRDRVNGDTQYF.

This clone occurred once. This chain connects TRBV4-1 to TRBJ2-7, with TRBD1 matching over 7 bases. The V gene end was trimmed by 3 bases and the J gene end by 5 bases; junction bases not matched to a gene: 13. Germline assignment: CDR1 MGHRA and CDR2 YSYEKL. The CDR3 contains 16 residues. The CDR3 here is CASSHDRVLGAHEQYF. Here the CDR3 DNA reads TGCGCCAGCAGCCATGACAGGGTGTTAGGAGCCCACGAGCAGTACTTC.

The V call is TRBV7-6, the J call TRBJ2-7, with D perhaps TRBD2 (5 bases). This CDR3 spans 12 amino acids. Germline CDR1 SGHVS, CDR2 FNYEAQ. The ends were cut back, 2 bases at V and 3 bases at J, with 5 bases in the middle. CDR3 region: CASSLTSYEQYF. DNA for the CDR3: TGTGCCAGCAGCTTAACTAGCTACGAGCAGTACTTC.

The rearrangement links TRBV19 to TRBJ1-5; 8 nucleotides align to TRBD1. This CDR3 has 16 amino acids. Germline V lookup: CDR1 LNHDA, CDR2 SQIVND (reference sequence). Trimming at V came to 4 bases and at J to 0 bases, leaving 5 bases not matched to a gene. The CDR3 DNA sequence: TGTGCCAGTAGTAAAGCAGGGGGCTCTAGCAATCAGCCCCAGCATTTT. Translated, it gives CASSKAGGSSNQPQHF. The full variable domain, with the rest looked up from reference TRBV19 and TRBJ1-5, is DGGITQSPKYLFRKEGQNVTLSCEQNLNHDAMYWYRQDPGQGLRLIYYSQIVNDFQKGDIAEGYSVSREKKESFPLTVTSAQKNPTAFYLCASSKAGGSSNQPQHFGDGTRLSIL.

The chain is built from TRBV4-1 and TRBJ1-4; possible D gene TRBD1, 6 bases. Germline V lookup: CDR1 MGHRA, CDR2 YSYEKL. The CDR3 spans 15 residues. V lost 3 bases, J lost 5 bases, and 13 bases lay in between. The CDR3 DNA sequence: TGCGCCAGCAGCCAGGTACAGGGCAGGAATGAAAAACTGTTTTTT. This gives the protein CASSQVQGRNEKLFF.